This T cell receptor (beta chain) came from a study of CD4+ T cells in melanoma. Assay used: immunoSEQ multiplex PCR; TCRdb lists only in-frame clones, some missing. The data contain 110,000 to 150,000 clones, approximately 91% of them seen just once; the ten biggest clones take up about 1.5%. CDR3 length: 15 amino acids. V shed 3 bases and J shed 4 bases, with 13 bases lying between them. Germline values: CDR1 SNHLY, CDR2 FYNNEI. Points from the study as a whole: A reported correlation linked neoantigen-specific CD4+ T cells to CD8+, macrophage and B cell function. Reportedly, melanoma neoantigen-specific CD4+ T cells showed varied differentiation states.

In the case of this clone: Its matching antigen is unknown.

The TCR was taken from a human donor with melanoma. J is TRBJ1-3 and V is TRBV2; the D is unclear. The CDR3 region has the DNA TGTGCCAGCAGTGATCAGAGGCTAGGAGGAAACACCATATATTTT. Its translation: CASSDQRLGGNTIYF.